This is a list of T cell receptor beta chains from one sample in a study of blood T cell repertoires in COVID-19. Sequencing used immunoSEQ multiplex PCR; TCRdb keeps in-frame clones, though not all of them. Among 470,000 or so clones listed, approximately 90% were seen once. The specimen sequenced was peripheral blood. The receptors stem from a woman aged 30 to 39 with acute or convalescent COVID-19. Each CDR3 is given without its conserved first and last residue. Clone size, where shown, is once, few, many, or a class for clones that have expanded.

v_gene: TRBV9
abundance: .
j_gene: TRBJ2-7
CDR3aa: ASSASGTGTAEQY

v_gene: TRBV6-2/TRBV6-3
abundance: .
j_gene: TRBJ1-6
CDR3aa: ASSVAGTGNSPLH

v_gene: TRBV27
abundance: .
j_gene: TRBJ1-2
CDR3aa: ASRGTGTTNYGYT

v_gene: TRBV5-1
abundance: .
j_gene: TRBJ2-7
CDR3aa: ASSLEAGGQEQY

v_gene: TRBV5-1
abundance: .
j_gene: TRBJ1-6
CDR3aa: ASHPGGAGSPLH

v_gene: TRBV11-2
abundance: .
j_gene: TRBJ2-7
CDR3aa: ASAGDPGLAGSSYEQY

v_gene: TRBV23-1
abundance: .
j_gene: TRBJ2-1
CDR3aa: ASSQQGLASTYEQF

v_gene: TRBV24-1
abundance: few
j_gene: TRBJ1-2
CDR3aa: ATSDSGQGRGYGYT

v_gene: TRBV5-1
abundance: .
j_gene: TRBJ1-6
CDR3aa: ASSLGIDSPLH

v_gene: TRBV11-2
abundance: .
j_gene: TRBJ1-2
CDR3aa: ASSLGRGSGWYGYT

v_gene: TRBV9
abundance: .
j_gene: TRBJ2-2
CDR3aa: ASSVEGGRTGELF

v_gene: TRBV7-9
abundance: .
j_gene: TRBJ1-4
CDR3aa: ASSLGSRRQGAGNEKLF

v_gene: TRBV15
abundance: .
j_gene: TRBJ2-1
CDR3aa: ATSRSPRKAGRYNEQF

v_gene: TRBV7-2
abundance: .
j_gene: TRBJ2-5
CDR3aa: ASSPTSGGWTQY

v_gene: TRBV10-3
abundance: .
j_gene: TRBJ1-2
CDR3aa: AISESTRRSTNYGYT

v_gene: TRBV5-1
abundance: few
j_gene: TRBJ1-3
CDR3aa: ASSLGTGGNTIY

v_gene: TRBV12-5
abundance: .
j_gene: TRBJ2-1
CDR3aa: ASGLGDMSSYNEQF

v_gene: TRBV27
abundance: .
j_gene: TRBJ2-7
CDR3aa: ATGTSSYEQY

v_gene: TRBV7-9
abundance: .
j_gene: TRBJ1-2
CDR3aa: ASSLEGQGSAYGGYT

v_gene: TRBV7-6
abundance: .
j_gene: TRBJ2-1
CDR3aa: ASSLTRDSYNEQF

v_gene: TRBV7-2
abundance: .
j_gene: TRBJ2-1
CDR3aa: ASSLGLGRGNGEQF

v_gene: TRBV19
abundance: .
j_gene: TRBJ1-1
CDR3aa: ASSTGQEAF

v_gene: TRBV5-4
abundance: .
j_gene: TRBJ1-5
CDR3aa: ASSLGGESNQPQH

v_gene: TRBV7-6
abundance: .
j_gene: TRBJ2-1
CDR3aa: ASSLEARADNEQF

v_gene: TRBV6-5
abundance: few
j_gene: TRBJ2-4
CDR3aa: ASRDPGPGGNIQY

v_gene: TRBV5-4
abundance: .
j_gene: TRBJ2-3
CDR3aa: ASSAEGRSTDTQY

v_gene: TRBV6-2/TRBV6-3
abundance: .
j_gene: TRBJ2-3
CDR3aa: ASSLAGSTDTQY

v_gene: TRBV6-5
abundance: .
j_gene: TRBJ1-1
CDR3aa: ASRKTGLTEAF

v_gene: TRBV7-9
abundance: few
j_gene: TRBJ1-5
CDR3aa: ASSLTGGTPQH

v_gene: TRBV12-3/TRBV12-4
abundance: .
j_gene: TRBJ1-2
CDR3aa: ASSLVRGYT

v_gene: TRBV7-2
abundance: .
j_gene: TRBJ1-1
CDR3aa: ASSDQGEVTEAF

v_gene: TRBV30
abundance: few
j_gene: TRBJ1-5
CDR3aa: AWSFNSNQPQH

v_gene: TRBV2
abundance: .
j_gene: TRBJ2-5
CDR3aa: ASSPPGQAGLETQY

v_gene: TRBV12-3/TRBV12-4
abundance: .
j_gene: TRBJ2-5
CDR3aa: ASSRRSDTQY

v_gene: TRBV5-4
abundance: .
j_gene: TRBJ1-4
CDR3aa: ASSLQGANEKLF

v_gene: TRBV3-1/TRBV3-2
abundance: once
j_gene: TRBJ1-2
CDR3aa: ASSQDLGSYGYT

v_gene: TRBV7-9
abundance: .
j_gene: TRBJ1-5
CDR3aa: ASIVTGLLFDQPQH

v_gene: TRBV9
abundance: .
j_gene: TRBJ1-6
CDR3aa: ASSVDGRVGSPLH

v_gene: TRBV28
abundance: .
j_gene: TRBJ1-3
CDR3aa: ASSPNGGVGINTIY

v_gene: TRBV6-5
abundance: few
j_gene: TRBJ1-5
CDR3aa: ASSRRQGQLQPQH

v_gene: TRBV9
abundance: .
j_gene: TRBJ2-1
CDR3aa: ASSLPLAGGPIGSYNEQF

v_gene: TRBV6-5
abundance: few
j_gene: TRBJ2-2
CDR3aa: ASTGDRAGELF

v_gene: TRBV7-3
abundance: .
j_gene: TRBJ2-3
CDR3aa: ASSRQSRDTQY

v_gene: TRBV9
abundance: .
j_gene: TRBJ1-2
CDR3aa: ASSVTTGSYGYT

v_gene: TRBV28
abundance: .
j_gene: TRBJ2-2
CDR3aa: ASSPPHQGPGELF

v_gene: TRBV7-2
abundance: .
j_gene: TRBJ2-4
CDR3aa: ASSPRVAKNIQY

v_gene: TRBV2
abundance: once
j_gene: TRBJ2-2
CDR3aa: ASRGTGGNTGELF

v_gene: TRBV28
abundance: .
j_gene: TRBJ2-2
CDR3aa: ASSLLGGRYTGELF

v_gene: TRBV5-1
abundance: .
j_gene: TRBJ1-1
CDR3aa: ASSFLPYRGRGQTEAF

v_gene: TRBV3-1/TRBV3-2
abundance: once
j_gene: TRBJ1-4
CDR3aa: ASSQGGEKLF

v_gene: TRBV7-6
abundance: .
j_gene: TRBJ2-3
CDR3aa: ASSSGQRVADTQY

v_gene: TRBV30
abundance: .
j_gene: TRBJ2-3
CDR3aa: AWSAGAGDTQY

v_gene: TRBV7-9
abundance: .
j_gene: TRBJ1-3
CDR3aa: ASSRTVQPPGNTIY